This section outlines one T cell receptor beta chain sequence together with its context. The data originate from a study of blood T cell repertoires in COVID-19. Data came from immunoSEQ multiplex PCR; TCRdb stores just in-frame clones and leaves some out. The sample holds over 150,000 clones, about 88% seen once. Material for sequencing was peripheral blood. The sequence derives from a woman of 80 years or more with COVID-19, enrolled during active disease.

The CDR3 spells CASIQDRYTEAFF. DNA for the CDR3: TGTGCCAGCATCCAGGACAGATACACTGAAGCTTTCTTT. V is TRBV12-3 or TRBV12-4 and J is TRBJ1-1; perhaps TRBD1 as D (6 bases). This CDR3 contains 13 residues. V lost 7 bases and J lost 3, with 12 bases in between.